Listed here are 26 T cell receptor beta chains from one sample, sequenced in a study of blood T cell repertoires in COVID-19 (dated by TCRdb to 2020 to 2021). The library relied on the immunoSEQ multiplex PCR assay. This is the immuneACCESS table as TCRdb keeps it, with only in-frame sequences that have V and J called. A part of the clones is gone; compared with another copy, unresolved V genes explain less than half, and the rest is unexplained. This sample has about 260,000 clones in its table, and 80% to 95% of those were observed once. The ten largest account for just over 2.5% of the sample. The sequencing sample was made of peripheral blood. These TCRs come from a person between 18 and 30 years old with COVID-19, enrolled during active disease.

The chain recombines TRBV4-1 with TRBJ2-5; 8 nucleotides align to TRBD1. This CDR3 is 14 amino acids long. Germline-derived CDR1 and CDR2 are MGHRA and YSYEKL. Unmatched junction bases numbered 5, after V lost 2 bases and J lost 6 bases. CDR3 nucleotides: TGCGCCAGCAGCCAACTTCAGGGGGCCAAGACCCAGTACTTC. It yields the protein CASSQLQGAKTQYF.

The genes are TRBV2 and TRBJ1-6; the match to TRBD1 covers 7 bases. The CDR3 runs to 15 residues. V shed 7 bases, J shed 3 bases, and the junction held 6 bases outside the gene matches. CDR1 and CDR2 (germline): SNHLY, FYNNEI. The CDR3 reads CASNTGAGYNSPLHF. The CDR3 nucleotides are TGTGCCAGCAACACAGGGGCGGGCTATAATTCACCCCTCCACTTT. Together with reference TRBV2 and TRBJ1-6, the CDR3 gives the full variable domain: EPEVTQTPSHQVTQMGQEVILRCVPISNHLYFYWYRQILGQKVEFLVSFYNNEISEKSEIFDDQFSVERPDGSNFTLKIRSTKLEDSAMYFCASNTGAGYNSPLHFGNGTRLTVT.

The CDR3 nucleotides read TGTGCCAGCAGTGCGCAGCGGGCGAACACCGGGGAGCTGTTTTTT. Amino acids: CASSAQRANTGELFF. The chain links TRBV2 to TRBJ2-2; D possibly corresponds to TRBD2 (6 bases). CDR3 length: 15 residues. The germline V gene has CDR1 SNHLY and CDR2 FYNNEI. V dropped 4 bases and J dropped 0 bases, with 9 bases sitting between them.

CDR3 sequence: CASSKEDSGGSYNSPLHF. The CDR3 DNA sequence: TGTGCCAGCAGCAAAGAGGATTCCGGGGGATCCTATAATTCACCCCTCCACTTT. The genes are TRBV21-1 and TRBJ1-6. TRBV21-1 corresponds to a pseudogene. The CDR3 length is 18 residues.

This clone was observed a handful of times. V usage is TRBV4-1 and J usage is TRBJ1-2; 7 bases agree with TRBD1. V shed 4 bases, J shed 1 base, and the junction held 6 bases outside the gene matches. The CDR3 is 15 amino acids. Germline values: CDR1 MGHRA, CDR2 YSYEKL. Here the CDR3 reads CASSREGQNNYGYTF. CDR3 nucleotides: TGCGCCAGCAGCCGAGAGGGACAGAATAACTATGGCTACACCTTC.

The chain links TRBV24-1 to TRBJ1-2; 7 nucleotides agree with TRBD1. V lost 5 bases and J lost 3; bases outside the gene matches: 11. The CDR3 has 16 amino acids. Germline CDR1 reads KGHDR; CDR2 reads SFDVKD. CDR3: CATSGHTGDEYYGYTF. For the CDR3, the DNA is TGTGCCACCAGTGGCCATACAGGGGATGAATACTATGGCTACACCTTC.

This chain connects TRBV5-1 to TRBJ1-4; D is possibly TRBD1 (6 bases). CDR3 length: 15 amino acids. Between the trimmed V and J ends, which lost 4 bases and 7 bases, there was a span of 17 bases. The germline CDR1 and CDR2 sequences are SGHRS and YFSETQ. The CDR3 spells CASSLGGGRGEKLFF. CDR3 nucleotides: TGCGCCAGCAGCCTTGGGGGGGGGCGCGGTGAAAAACTGTTTTTT.

This sequence joins TRBV24-1 and TRBJ1-2, with D hard to call. Germline CDR1 is KGHDR and CDR2 is SFDVKD. V gave up 5 bases and J gave up 2 bases, with 5 bases separating them. This CDR3 contains 12 residues. The CDR3: CATSGGNYGYTF. CDR3 nucleotide sequence: TGTGCCACCAGTGGAGGGAACTATGGCTACACCTTC.

This clone was recorded once. The V and J genes are TRBV5-4 and TRBJ2-7; TRBD2 agrees at 12 bases. The junction had 6 bases not matched to a gene; V was cut back by 4 bases and J by 1 base. Germline V gene data show CDR1 as SGHNT and CDR2 as YYREEE (reference sequence). The CDR3 consists of 16 residues. In DNA, the CDR3 is TGTGCCAGCAGCGTACTAGCGGGAGGAGGGTCCTACGAGCAGTACTTC. Its protein product is CASSVLAGGGSYEQYF.

CDR3 residues: CASMGAGPRETQYF. In nucleotides, the CDR3 is TGTGCCAGCATGGGGGCAGGACCTCGAGAGACCCAGTACTTC. The chain links TRBV27 to TRBJ2-5, with D perhaps TRBD1 (6 bases). In germline, CDR1 is MNHEY, CDR2 SMNVEV (reference sequence). The V gene lost 7 bases and the J gene lost 4 bases, with 16 bases spanning the gap. The CDR3 runs 14 residues.

The chain employs TRBV27 and TRBJ1-1, with D possibly matching TRBD1 (5 bases). Germline V CDR1 and CDR2: MNHEY, SMNVEV (reference sequence). CDR3 length equals 15 residues. V was trimmed by 4 bases and J by 6 bases, leaving 18 bases between them. CDR3 nucleotide sequence: TGTGCCAGCAGTTACCAGGGAGGGTTAGGCCCTGAAGCTTTCTTT. It encodes CASSYQGGLGPEAFF.

The chain uses TRBV19 and TRBJ2-3; 8 bases agree with TRBD1. Germline CDR1 and CDR2: LNHDA and SQIVND (reference sequence). V lost 1 base, J lost 5 bases, and 5 bases stayed unmatched. The CDR3 length is 15 residues. CDR3 DNA: TGTGCCAGTAGTATAGGAGGACAGGGCATAGATACGCAGTATTTT. Its translation: CASSIGGQGIDTQYF.

The chain has TRBV6-2 or TRBV6-3 and TRBJ1-1; 8 bases agree with TRBD1. Per germline, CDR1 MNHEY and CDR2 SVGEGT. The CDR3 length is 16 residues. Trimming removed 2 bases from V and 1 base from J; junction bases left unmatched: 6. The CDR3 here is CASSYPSGTGNTEAFF. In nucleotides, the CDR3 is TGTGCCAGCAGTTACCCCTCCGGGACAGGGAACACTGAAGCTTTCTTT.

This clone was found a few times. The J gene is TRBJ2-7, the V gene TRBV6-5, with D possibly TRBD2 on 5 matching bases. Germline V gives CDR1 MNHEY, CDR2 SVGAGI. The germline V and J ends were trimmed by 6 bases and 4 bases, with 10 bases remaining between them. The CDR3 sequence is 12 residues long. CDR3 nucleotide sequence: TGTGCCAGCAGACCTACGGGGTACGAGCAGTACTTC. It codes for CASRPTGYEQYF.

The chain is built from TRBV29-1 and TRBJ1-1, with TRBD1 as a possible D gene (6 bases). CDR1 is SQVTM, CDR2 ANQGSEA, per germline. This CDR3 spans 12 amino acids. Trimming removed 5 bases at V and 4 bases at J, with 11 bases between. The CDR3, as DNA: TGCAGCGTTCTCAGGGGTGGCACTGAAGCTTTCTTT. Protein product: CSVLRGGTEAFF.

V is TRBV5-6 and J is TRBJ2-7, with D tentatively TRBD1 (5 bases). CDR3 length: 13 residues. V lost 1 base and J lost 2, with 7 bases in between. In germline, CDR1 is SGHDT, CDR2 YYEEEE. The CDR3 spells CASSLRGPYEQYF. CDR3 in DNA: TGTGCCAGCAGCTTGAGGGGCCCCTACGAGCAGTACTTC.

This clone was seen a few times. The rearrangement links TRBV5-4 to TRBJ2-2; 7 bases are a match to TRBD2. J was trimmed by 5 bases and V by 4 bases; bases with no gene match: 8. Germline lookup yields CDR1 SGHNT and CDR2 YYREEE (reference sequence). This CDR3 contains 15 residues. Here the CDR3 reads CASSRGLVGTGELFF. The CDR3 DNA sequence: TGTGCCAGCAGCCGAGGACTAGTCGGGACCGGGGAGCTGTTTTTT.

This chain connects TRBV19 to TRBJ2-5, with 8 bases fitting TRBD1. V trimming: 5 bases; J trimming: 4 bases; junction bases outside the gene matches: 9. Germline V CDR1 and CDR2: LNHDA, SQIVND (reference sequence). The CDR3 contains 15 residues. Written as DNA, the CDR3 is TGTGCCAGTAGTTCCGGACAGGGATTATTAGAGACCCAGTACTTC. This codes for CASSSGQGLLETQYF.

This clone was counted a single time. This chain uses TRBV20-1 with TRBJ1-2; D is ambiguous. Trimming removed 6 bases from V and 4 bases from J, with 3 bases in between. This CDR3 is 9 amino acids long. The germline V gene has CDR1 DFQATT and CDR2 SNEGSKA (reference sequence). For the CDR3, the DNA is TGCAGTGCGGCCTATGGCTACACCTTC. Its protein product is CSAAYGYTF.

The chain joins TRBV4-1 to TRBJ2-1; TRBD2 might be the D (6 bases). The CDR3 extends over 16 amino acids. Deletions cut 4 bases from V and 8 bases from J, with 21 bases between. The germline gives CDR1 MGHRA, CDR2 YSYEKL. The CDR3 DNA is TGCGCCAGCAGCCTTTGGGGCAGGGAGGCGCTCGATGAGCAGTTCTTC. Its protein product is CASSLWGREALDEQFF.

This rearrangement joins TRBV10-3 to TRBJ1-5, with no clear D. This CDR3 comprises 15 residues. Per the germline V gene, CDR1 is ENHRY and CDR2 is SYGVKD. Trimming stripped 10 bases from V and 3 bases from J, with 19 bases between. Here the CDR3 reads CATRNAAEPNQPQHF. The DNA of the CDR3 is TGTGCCACCCGTAACGCGGCAGAGCCCAATCAGCCCCAGCATTTT.

This clone has only one observation. V gene TRBV19 combines with J gene TRBJ1-2; TRBD1 aligns across 7 bases. J gave up 3 bases and V 7 bases, and 11 bases lay outside the gene matches. Germline V gene sequence: CDR1 LNHDA, CDR2 SQIVND (reference sequence). The CDR3 runs 15 residues. CDR3 DNA: TGTGCCAGTACGGAGTCAACAGGGGCGGACTATGGCTACACCTTC. Translating it yields CASTESTGADYGYTF.

The rearrangement joins TRBV6-5 to TRBJ2-2, with 7 bases lining up with TRBD1. J was trimmed by 5 bases and V by 5 bases; bases with no gene match: 2. CDR1 MNHEY and CDR2 SVGAGI come from the germline V gene. The CDR3 spans 13 residues. In DNA, the CDR3 is TGTGCCAGCAGTACAGGGGTGACCGGGGAGCTGTTTTTT. This gives the protein CASSTGVTGELFF.

This chain connects TRBV10-3 to TRBJ2-7, with D perhaps TRBD2 (5 bases). The V gene's germline CDR1 is ENHRY and CDR2 SYGVKD. Trimming cost V 3 bases and J 1 base, with 13 bases left between them. The CDR3 is 15 residues long. The CDR3 DNA sequence: TGTGCCATCAGTGATAGGGAGAAGGAATCCTACGAGCAGTACTTC. This encodes CAISDREKESYEQYF.

The CDR3 spells CSVMMGTEPLEQYF. The CDR3 nucleotides read TGCAGCGTTATGATGGGGACAGAACCCCTTGAGCAGTACTTC. The chain has TRBV29-1 and TRBJ2-7; 7 bases match TRBD1. There are 14 residues in the CDR3. The ends lost 5 bases at V and 7 bases at J; junction bases unmatched: 14. Germline V gene data show CDR1 as SQVTM and CDR2 as ANQGSEA.

Written as DNA, the CDR3 is TGTGCCAGCAGCGTAGAGCCCGCGAGCTCCTACGAGCAGTACTTC. This translates into CASSVEPASSYEQYF. The genes are TRBV9 and TRBJ2-7; D call uncertain. The CDR3 length is 15 residues. V dropped 0 bases and J dropped 0 bases, with 10 bases sitting between them. Germline V lookup: CDR1 SGDLS, CDR2 YYNGEE. The full variable domain, rest sourced from reference TRBV9 and TRBJ2-7, is DSGVTQTPKHLITATGQRVTLRCSPRSGDLSVYWYQQSLDQGLQFLIQYYNGEERAKGNILERFSAQQFPDLHSELNLSSLELGDSALYFCASSVEPASSYEQYFGPGTRLTVT.